This TCR beta chain comes out of a study of T-cell reconstitution after alpha-beta-depleted transplantation in children. Unique molecular identifiers tagged the TCRbeta library. TCRdb reanalysed the PCR reads using MiXCR and keeps one entry per CDR3 protein. The data hold roughly 350,000 distinct CDR3 sequences, with approximately 10% observed a single time. CDR1 is SGHRS and CDR2 is YFSETQ in the germline V gene. The CDR3 sequence is 16 residues long. The germline V and J ends were trimmed by 4 bases and 5 bases, with 20 bases remaining between them. This clonotype was counted many times. This sequence originates from a human donor who donated a stem cell graft to a child with acute lymphoblastic leukemia. Here the sequenced sample was PBMCs from the stem cell graft donor, taken from the stem cell graft. The chain employs TRBV5-1 and TRBJ2-3, with D maybe TRBD2 (5 bases). The CDR3 loop is CASSPSGTGSGDTQYF. CDR3 DNA: TGCGCCAGCAGCCCCAGCGGAACGGGAAGCGGAGATACGCAGTATTTT.